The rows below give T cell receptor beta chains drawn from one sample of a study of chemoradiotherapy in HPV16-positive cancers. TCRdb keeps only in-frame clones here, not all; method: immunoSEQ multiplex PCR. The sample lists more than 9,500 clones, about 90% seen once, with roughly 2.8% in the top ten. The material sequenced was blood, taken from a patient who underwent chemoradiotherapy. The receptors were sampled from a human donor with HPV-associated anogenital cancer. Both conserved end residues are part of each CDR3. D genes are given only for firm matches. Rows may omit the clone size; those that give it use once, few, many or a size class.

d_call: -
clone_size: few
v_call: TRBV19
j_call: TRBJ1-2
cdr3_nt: TGTGCCAGTAGTATTTCGGACTTCTATGGCTACACCTTC
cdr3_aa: CASSISDFYGYTF

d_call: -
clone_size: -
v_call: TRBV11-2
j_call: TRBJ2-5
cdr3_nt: TGTGCCAGCAGCCCAGGGGAGACCCAGTACTTC
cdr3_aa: CASSPGETQYF

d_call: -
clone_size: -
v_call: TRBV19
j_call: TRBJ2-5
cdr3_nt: TGTGCCAGTAGTATGACTAAGGCAGAGACCCAGTACTTC
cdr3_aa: CASSMTKAETQYF

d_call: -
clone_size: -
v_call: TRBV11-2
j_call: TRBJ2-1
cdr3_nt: TGTGCCAGCAGTCTCGCGAATGAGCAGTTCTTC
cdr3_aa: CASSLANEQFF

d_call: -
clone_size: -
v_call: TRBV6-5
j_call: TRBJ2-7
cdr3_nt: TGTGCCAGCTCCCTTAATGGGGCCTACGAGCAGTACTTC
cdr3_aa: CASSLNGAYEQYF

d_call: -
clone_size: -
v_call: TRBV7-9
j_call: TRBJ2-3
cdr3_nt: TGTGCCAGCACCCCGAGAGCGGGCAGCACAGATACGCAGTATTTT
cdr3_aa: CASTPRAGSTDTQYF

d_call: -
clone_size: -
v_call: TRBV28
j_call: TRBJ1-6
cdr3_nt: TGTGCCAGCAGCACCCCGGGAGTTATCCACTTT
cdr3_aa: CASSTPGVIHF

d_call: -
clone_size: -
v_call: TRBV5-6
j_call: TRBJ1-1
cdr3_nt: TGTGCCAGCAGCTTGTCCGGGGCTAGAACTGAAGCTTTCTTT
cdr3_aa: CASSLSGARTEAFF

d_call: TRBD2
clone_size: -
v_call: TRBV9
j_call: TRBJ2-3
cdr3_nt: TGTGCCAGCAGCAGTCAAGGGACTACGCCAGATACGCAGTATTTT
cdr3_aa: CASSSQGTTPDTQYF

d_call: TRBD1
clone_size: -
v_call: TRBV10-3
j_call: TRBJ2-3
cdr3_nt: TGTGCCATCAGTGAGGGAAGGGGGCGTGGTGCAGATACGCAGTATTTT
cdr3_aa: CAISEGRGRGADTQYF

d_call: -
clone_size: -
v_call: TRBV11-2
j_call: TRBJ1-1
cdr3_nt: TGTGCCAGCAGCCCCTGGGGGTCGAACACTGAAGCTTTCTTT
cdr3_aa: CASSPWGSNTEAFF

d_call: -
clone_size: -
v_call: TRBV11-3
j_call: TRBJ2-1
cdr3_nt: TGTGCCAGCAGCTATAACAATGAGCAGTTCTTC
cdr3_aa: CASSYNNEQFF

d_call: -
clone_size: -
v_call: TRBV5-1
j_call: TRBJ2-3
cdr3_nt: TGCGCCAGCAGCTTGAACGGGGAGCGCACAGATACGCAGTATTTT
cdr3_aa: CASSLNGERTDTQYF

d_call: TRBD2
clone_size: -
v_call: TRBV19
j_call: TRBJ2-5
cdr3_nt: TGTGCCAGTAGGCCAGGGTGGACTAGCGGGGGGGCTGTGACCCAGTACTTC
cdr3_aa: CASRPGWTSGGAVTQYF

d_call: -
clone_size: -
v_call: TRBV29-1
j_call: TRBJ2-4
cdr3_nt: TGCAGCGCATCGGGGTGGGGGGCGCGGGGAAACATTCAGTACTTC
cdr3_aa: CSASGWGARGNIQYF

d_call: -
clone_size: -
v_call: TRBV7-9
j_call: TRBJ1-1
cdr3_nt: TGTGCCAGCAGCCCCGCTAAGGACAGAAACACTGAAGCTTTCTTT
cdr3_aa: CASSPAKDRNTEAFF